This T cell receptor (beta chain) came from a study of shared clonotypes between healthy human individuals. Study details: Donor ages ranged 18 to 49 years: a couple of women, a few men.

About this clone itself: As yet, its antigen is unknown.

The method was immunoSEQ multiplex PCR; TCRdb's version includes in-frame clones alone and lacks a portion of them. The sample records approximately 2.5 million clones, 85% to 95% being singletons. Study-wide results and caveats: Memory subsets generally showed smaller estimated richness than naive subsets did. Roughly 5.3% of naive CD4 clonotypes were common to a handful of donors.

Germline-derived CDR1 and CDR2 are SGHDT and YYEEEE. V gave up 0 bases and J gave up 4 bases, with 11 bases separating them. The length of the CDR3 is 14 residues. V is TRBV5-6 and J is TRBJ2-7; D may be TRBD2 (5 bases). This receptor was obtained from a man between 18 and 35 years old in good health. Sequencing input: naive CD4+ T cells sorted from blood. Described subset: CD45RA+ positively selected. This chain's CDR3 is CASSLGGSPYEQYF. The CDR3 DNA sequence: TGTGCCAGCAGCTTGGGAGGGTCCCCTTACGAGCAGTACTTC.